This is a list of T cell receptor beta chains from one sample in a study of blood T cell repertoires in COVID-19. Clones were read by immunoSEQ multiplex PCR, and TCRdb kept only the in-frame ones, dropping some. Of under 85,000 clones listed, nearly 90% were seen once; the top ten hold about 7.3%. Sample: peripheral blood. The receptor source for this set is a man in his sixties or seventies with acute or convalescent COVID-19. Each CDR3 is given without its conserved first and last residue. Fields, in order: J gene, V gene, D gene, CDR3 protein. D genes are given only for firm matches.

TRBJ2-7 TRBV5-1 TRBD1 ASSLGGTEIYEQY
TRBJ2-3 TRBV7-8 NA ASSLRELEY
TRBJ2-1 TRBV9 NA ASSVTGSYNEQF
TRBJ2-3 TRBV20-1 NA SASEASREIRGTQY
TRBJ1-5 TRBV19 NA ASSKQGQKNQPQH
TRBJ2-1 TRBV9 TRBD2 ASSVAGGLDEQF
TRBJ1-2 TRBV27 NA ASTWRQDANYGYT
TRBJ2-3 TRBV10-2 TRBD2 ASSALAGGPTDTQY
TRBJ2-1 TRBV5-1 TRBD1 ASSPGQGFNEQF
TRBJ2-2 TRBV5-4 TRBD1 ASSSGIRGHTGELF
TRBJ1-5 TRBV5-1 NA ASSSDAGQPQH
TRBJ1-4 TRBV15 NA ATSRDSEKLF
TRBJ2-7 TRBV7-8 TRBD1 ASSLNRGIYEQY
TRBJ2-7 TRBV28 NA ASSFHGAPYEQY
TRBJ1-1 TRBV5-4 NA ASSLAGGRAAF
TRBJ1-3 TRBV6-5 NA ASSYGSGNGNTIY
TRBJ1-1 TRBV27 NA ASNERQVNTEAF